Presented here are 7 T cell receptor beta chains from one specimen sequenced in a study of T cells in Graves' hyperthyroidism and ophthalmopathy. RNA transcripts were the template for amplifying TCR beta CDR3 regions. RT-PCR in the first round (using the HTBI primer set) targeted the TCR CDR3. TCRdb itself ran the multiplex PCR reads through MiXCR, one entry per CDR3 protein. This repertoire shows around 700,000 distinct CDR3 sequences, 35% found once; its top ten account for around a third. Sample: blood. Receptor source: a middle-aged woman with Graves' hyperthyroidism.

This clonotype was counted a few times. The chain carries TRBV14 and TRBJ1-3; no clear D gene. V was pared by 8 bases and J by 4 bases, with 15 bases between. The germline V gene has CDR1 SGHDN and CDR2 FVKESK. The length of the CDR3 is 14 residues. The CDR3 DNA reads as TGTGCCAGCTCCTCTCTCCCCCCGGGAAACACCATATATTTT. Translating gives CASSSLPPGNTIYF.

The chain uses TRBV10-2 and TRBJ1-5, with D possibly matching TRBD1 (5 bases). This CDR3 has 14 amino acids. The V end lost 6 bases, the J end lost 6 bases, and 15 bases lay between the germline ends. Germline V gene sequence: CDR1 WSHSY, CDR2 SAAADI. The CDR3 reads CASRARETRQPQHF. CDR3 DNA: TGCGCCAGCAGGGCCAGGGAAACCCGTCAGCCCCAGCATTTT.

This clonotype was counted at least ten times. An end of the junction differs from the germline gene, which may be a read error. The CDR3 DNA reads as TGTGCTAGCAGCTTAGGGACGGGACTGTGGAGCGGGGAGCAGTACTTC. Translation gives CASSLGTGLWSGEQYF. The V call is TRBV7-7, the J call TRBJ2-7, with a possible D match to TRBD2 (6 bases). CDR1 is SSHAT and CDR2 is FNYEAQ in the germline V gene (reference sequence). This CDR3 has 16 residues.

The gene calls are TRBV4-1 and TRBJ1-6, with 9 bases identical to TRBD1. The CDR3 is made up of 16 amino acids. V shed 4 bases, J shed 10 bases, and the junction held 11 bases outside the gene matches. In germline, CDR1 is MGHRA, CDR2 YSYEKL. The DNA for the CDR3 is TGCGCCAGCAGCCTAACTCCGGGACAGGGATACTCACCCCTCCACTTT. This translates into CASSLTPGQGYSPLHF.

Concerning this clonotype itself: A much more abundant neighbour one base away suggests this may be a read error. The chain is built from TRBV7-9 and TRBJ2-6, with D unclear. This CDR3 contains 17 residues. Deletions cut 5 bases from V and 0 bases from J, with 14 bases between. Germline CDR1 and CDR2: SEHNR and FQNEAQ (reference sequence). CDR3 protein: CASSRPRPRSGANVLTF. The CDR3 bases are TGTGCCAGCAGCCGACCCCGGCCTCGCTCTGGGGCCAACGTCCTGACTTTC.

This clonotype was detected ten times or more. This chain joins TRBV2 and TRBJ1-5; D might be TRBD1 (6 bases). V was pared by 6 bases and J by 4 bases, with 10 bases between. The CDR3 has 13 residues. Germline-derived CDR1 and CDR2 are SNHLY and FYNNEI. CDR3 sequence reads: CASRQGGNQPQHF. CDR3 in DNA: TGTGCCAGCAGACAGGGAGGAAATCAGCCCCAGCATTTT.

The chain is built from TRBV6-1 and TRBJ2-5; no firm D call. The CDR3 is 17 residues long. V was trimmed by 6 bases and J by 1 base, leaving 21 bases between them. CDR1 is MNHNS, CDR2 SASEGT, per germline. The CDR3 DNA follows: TGTGCCAGCAGCGAGCTTTCTCCCTGGCCTCTCCAAGAGACCCAGTACTTC. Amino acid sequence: CASSELSPWPLQETQYF.